This T cell receptor (beta chain) is drawn from a study of blood T cell repertoires in COVID-19. Across the study: Spain, Italy and the United States supplied samples that represented acute and convalescent COVID-19. The analysed material was cDNA or gDNA that came from T cells, B-cell-depleted T cells, or PBMCs.

The study recruited people aged roughly 18 to 95 years across approximately 24 US areas. This table comes from immunoSEQ multiplex PCR, and its TCRdb copy is limited to in-frame clones, with some not included. Here the sample spans about half a million clones, 88% being singletons. V was cut by 2 bases and J by 0 bases, with 8 bases left in between. There are 14 residues in the CDR3. Per the germline V gene, CDR1 is SGHRS and CDR2 is YFSETQ. Note on this clone: This sample includes further DNA sequences coding for the same CDR3.

The sample taken for sequencing was PBMCs or T cells enriched from blood (not recorded which). This TCR came from a woman aged 55-69 years who had recovered from COVID-19. The rearrangement joins TRBV5-1 to TRBJ1-2, with TRBD1 as a possible D gene (5 bases). The CDR3 is CASSLGDSNYGYTF. DNA for the CDR3: TGCGCCAGCAGCTTAGGGGACTCTAACTATGGCTACACCTTC.